The present T cell receptor beta chain was sequenced within a study of human T cells and chemical hapten exposure. As to time point: patch test 1, 2 weeks after DPC sensitization. Treatment specified: therapeutic diphenylcyclopropenone sensitization with weekly scalp DPC. This clonotype appeared many times. Its target is not known. A read error may account for a junction end that differs from germline. Study processing details: Sample TCR totals centred on a median of around 96,000, ranging about 20,000 to 700,000. TCRdb passed the RACE reads through MiXCR, listing each CDR3 protein once. In this record, the V and J calls reflect TCRdb's handling and not the investigators' own analysis. The sample lists roughly 380,000 distinct CDR3 sequences; 4.8% were seen once. This CDR3 comprises 12 residues. Germline lookup yields CDR1 MNHEY and CDR2 SVGAGI. Notes on the study in general: Unchanged with DPC sensitization were TCRs above 1 in 1000 frequency. Patch test score rose with PT1 expanded TCR count, significant at thresholds 8, 16 and 32, not 4.

The clonotype comes from a woman aged 45-65 years with alopecia areata. Some clones in this sample may be carry-over from other donors' samples. Sequencing was performed on whole blood, taken in connection with sensitization to the hapten diphenylcyclopropenone (DPC). The V gene is TRBV6-5, the J gene TRBJ2-3; D gene ambiguous. The CDR3 region is CASGYQLNTQYF. As DNA, the CDR3 is TGTGCCAGCGGTTACCAGTTAAATACGCAGTATTTT.